Presented here are 7 T cell receptor beta chains from one specimen sequenced in a study of CD8+ T cells in alopecia areata. Once RNA had been extracted, it was reverse transcribed into cDNA to act as the sequencing template. The repertoire was sequenced with immunoSEQ multiplex PCR; TCRdb's copy has only in-frame clones and lacks some. The sample lists about 140,000 clones, less than 65% seen once, with 36% in the top ten. Sample: CD8+ T cells sorted from blood. The receptors shown here come from a human donor in good health.

The genes are TRBV5-6 and TRBJ2-7; TRBD1 matches at 7 bases. The CDR3 covers 14 residues. The germline V gene has CDR1 SGHDT and CDR2 YYEEEE. Trimming removed 1 base from V and 2 bases from J; junction bases left unmatched: 3. The CDR3 spells CASSLRQGTYEQYF. For the CDR3, the DNA is TGTGCCAGCAGCTTGAGACAGGGTACCTACGAGCAGTACTTC.

This chain uses TRBV5-1 with TRBJ2-1; D remains ambiguous. V dropped 4 bases and J dropped 8 bases, with 19 bases sitting between them. Germline V gene lookup returns CDR1 SGHRS and CDR2 YFSETQ. CDR3 length: 15 amino acids. The CDR3 region has the DNA TGCGCCAGCAGCGGAACGTTACACGGCCGATATGAGCAGTTCTTC. Its protein is CASSGTLHGRYEQFF. Full variable domain (rest looked up from reference TRBV5-1 and TRBJ2-1): KAGVTQTPRYLIKTRGQQVTLSCSPISGHRSVSWYQQTPGQGLQFLFEYFSETQRNKGNFPGRFSGRQFSNSRSEMNVSTLELGDSALYLCASSGTLHGRYEQFFGPGTRLTVL.

The chain uses TRBV25-1 and TRBJ1-2; D uncertain. V shed 4 bases and J shed 4 bases, with 4 bases lying between them. The length of the CDR3 is 11 residues. The germline V gene encodes CDR1 MGHDK and CDR2 SYGVNS. CDR3 DNA sequence: TGTGCCAGCAGTGGTTCCTATGGCTACACCTTC. Encoded protein: CASSGSYGYTF.

The rearrangement joins TRBV27 to TRBJ1-1, with D possibly matching TRBD1 (5 bases). Germline CDR1 reads MNHEY; CDR2 reads SMNVEV (reference sequence). V lost 5 bases and J lost 5, with 18 bases in between. This CDR3 is built from 15 residues. The DNA for the CDR3 is TGTGCCAGCAGTGATTGGGCGTTCCGGGGGACTGAAGCTTTCTTT. As protein: CASSDWAFRGTEAFF.

This chain joins TRBV29-1 and TRBJ1-2; TRBD1 matches 11 bases. V trimming: 6 bases; J trimming: 8 bases; junction bases outside the gene matches: 8. The germline V gene encodes CDR1 SQVTM and CDR2 ANQGSEA. This CDR3 region has 13 residues. The CDR3 reads CSVRGQGVGGYTF. The CDR3 DNA reads TGCAGCGTGAGGGGACAGGGGGTCGGAGGCTACACCTTC.

This clone has at least ten counts. The chain carries TRBV7-9 and TRBJ2-2, with 9 positions matching TRBD1. Unmatched junction bases numbered 4, after V lost 4 bases and J lost 7 bases. The length of the CDR3 is 14 residues. Germline V gene lookup returns CDR1 SEHNR and CDR2 FQNEAQ (reference sequence). The CDR3 loop is CASSSHRGLGELFF. The CDR3 DNA sequence: TGTGCCAGCAGCTCCCACAGGGGGCTCGGGGAGCTGTTTTTT.

This clone has only a few counts. The genes are TRBV29-1 and TRBJ2-1, with a weak D call TRBD1 (6 bases). This CDR3 spans 13 amino acids. Germline V gene data show CDR1 as SQVTM and CDR2 as ANQGSEA. Trimming left V 5 bases short and J 5 bases short, with 13 bases between. CDR3 in DNA: TGCAGCGTTCCCGGGACAACGGACAATGAGCAGTTCTTC. Its translation is CSVPGTTDNEQFF.